Below are 12 T cell receptor beta chains sequenced from a single sample in a study of Graves' ophthalmopathy and Graves' hyperthyroidism (dated by TCRdb to the late 2010s). Sequenced using an Illumina HiSeq 2000. TCR beta CDR3 regions were amplified from RNA transcripts for repertoire sequencing. HTBI primers and the Qiagen OneStep RT-PCR kit were used in a first-round RT-PCR, which was followed by a second-round multiplex PCR, size selection and purification. TCRdb ran its own pipeline on the public reads, namely fastp trimming at Q25 and MiXCR clone calling, and kept in-frame beta chains. Rows are combined by CDR3 protein, so each entry shows the most common genes and DNA. In all, the sample holds about 480,000 distinct CDR3 sequences, and 14% of those were seen once. The top ten constitute about 9.4% of the sample. Sample: blood. The receptors were sampled from a woman aged 25 to 39 with Graves' ophthalmopathy. Donor details come from another sample of the same person, matched by shared clones.

This clonotype occurred a few times. The CDR3 sequence: CASSLTFRAGWYTGELFF. CDR3 bases: TGTGCCAGCAGCCTGACCTTCCGGGCAGGGTGGTACACCGGGGAGCTGTTTTTT. The chain couples TRBV9 to TRBJ2-2; D perhaps matches TRBD1 (5 bases). With 4 bases removed from V and 3 bases from J, the gap between germline ends came to 22 bases. The germline CDR1 and CDR2 sequences are SGDLS and YYNGEE. The CDR3 sequence is 18 residues long.

This chain joins TRBV6-1 and TRBJ2-5; D is ambiguous. The CDR3 runs to 15 residues. V lost 2 bases, J lost 2 bases, and 12 bases lay in between. Looked up from germline, CDR1 is MNHNS and CDR2 is SASEGT. This CDR3 is CASSENSVGQETQYF. The DNA of the CDR3 is TGTGCCAGCAGTGAAAATAGTGTGGGACAAGAGACCCAGTACTTC.

At least ten counts were recorded for this clonotype. The genes are TRBV28 and TRBJ2-5, with TRBD1 matching over 9 bases. CDR1 MDHEN and CDR2 SYDVKM come from the germline V gene. This CDR3 is 15 amino acids long. V lost 2 bases, J lost 1 base, and 2 bases stayed unmatched. In nucleotides, the CDR3 is TGTGCCAGCAGTTTACCGGGACAGGGCCAAGAGACCCAGTACTTC. Encoded protein: CASSLPGQGQETQYF.

Comment on this clonotype: One base away lies a much larger clone, so this may be a sequencing read error. The rearrangement uses TRBV12-3 or TRBV12-4 and TRBJ1-1; 9 bases line up with TRBD1. This CDR3 is built from 13 residues. The V segment lost 10 bases and the J segment 10 bases; nucleotides outside the gene matches: 13. CDR3 in DNA: TGTGCCATCCGAAACGTACAGGGGGCCGGAGCTTTCTTT. Translated: CAIRNVQGAGAFF.

The table lists this clonotype with a few counts. Written as DNA, the CDR3 is TGTGCCTGGAGAGGGGTGGAGTTAGCCAAAAACATTCAGTACTTC. Translating gives CAWRGVELAKNIQYF. V is TRBV30 and J is TRBJ2-4; TRBD1 might be the D (5 bases). CDR1 GTSNPN and CDR2 SVGIG come from the germline V gene (reference sequence). Deletions cut 3 bases from V and 0 bases from J, with 12 bases between. The CDR3 is made up of 15 amino acids.

This clonotype came up many times. This chain joins TRBV12-3 or TRBV12-4 and TRBJ2-5; the match to TRBD2 covers 7 bases. V lost 3 bases, J lost 5 bases, and 9 bases stayed unmatched. The CDR3 has 15 amino acids. CDR3 sequence: CASSLGGARRETQYF. CDR3 coding DNA: TGTGCCAGCAGTTTGGGAGGGGCACGTCGGGAGACCCAGTACTTC.

This clonotype has at least ten counts. The gene calls are TRBV6-4 and TRBJ1-6; D not resolved. The V and J ends lost 2 bases and 5 bases respectively, with 4 bases between them. This CDR3 has 13 residues. Germline CDR1 is MRHNA and CDR2 is SNTAGT. CDR3: CASSDTNNSPLHF. For the CDR3, the DNA is TGTGCCAGCAGTGACACAAATAATTCACCCCTCCACTTT.

This clonotype was found many times. This chain connects TRBV6-1 to TRBJ1-5; no definite D call. The V and J ends lost 7 bases and 6 bases respectively, with 16 bases between them. Germline V gene sequence: CDR1 MNHNS, CDR2 SASEGT. The length of the CDR3 is 14 residues. The CDR3 nucleotides are TGTGCCAGCATTCCTGTCCTTGGGCCTCAGCCCCAGCATTTT. Its protein is CASIPVLGPQPQHF.

This clonotype turned up a few times. CDR3 sequence (DNA): TGTGCCAGCAGCCAAATCACTAGCGGCTCCTACGAGCAGTACTTC. Translation: CASSQITSGSYEQYF. This sequence joins TRBV4-2 and TRBJ2-7; 8 bases line up with TRBD2. This CDR3 has 15 residues. Germline lookup yields CDR1 LGHNA and CDR2 YNFKEQ. The junction had 3 bases not matched to a gene; V was cut back by 2 bases and J by 0 bases.

This clonotype was seen a single time. The CDR3 region is CASIVRARHSNQPQHF. In DNA, the CDR3 is TGTGCCAGCATTGTCCGGGCCAGACATAGCAATCAGCCCCAGCATTTT. The chain has TRBV27 and TRBJ1-5; D not certain. The V gene's germline CDR1 is MNHEY and CDR2 SMNVEV (reference sequence). The CDR3 covers 16 residues. Trimming removed 7 bases from V and 0 bases from J, with 16 bases in between.

Ten or more counts support this clonotype. The genes are TRBV20-1 and TRBJ2-4; maybe TRBD1 (6 bases). Germline lookup yields CDR1 DFQATT and CDR2 SNEGSKA (reference sequence). This CDR3 is built from 12 residues. V lost 6 bases and J 8 bases, leaving 14 bases between the germline ends. CDR3 DNA: TGCAGTGCCAATCAGGGGATCGACATTCAGTACTTC. Amino acids: CSANQGIDIQYF.

This clonotype was recorded at least ten times. The gene calls are TRBV30 and TRBJ1-1; 12 bases fit TRBD1. V shed 8 bases and J 5 bases; nucleotides not matched to a gene: 6. Germline CDR1 GTSNPN, CDR2 SVGIG (reference sequence). This CDR3 is 13 amino acids long. The CDR3 sequence: CAGTGGDGTEAFF. DNA of the CDR3: TGTGCCGGGACAGGGGGCGATGGAACTGAAGCTTTCTTT.